Each of the 16 T cell receptor beta chains below was sequenced from the same sample in a study of blood T cell repertoires in COVID-19. The protocol was immunoSEQ multiplex PCR, while the TCRdb copy is restricted to in-frame clones and leaves out a portion. The table includes about 350,000 clones, roughly 87% detected once. The sequencing input was PBMCs or T cells enriched from blood (not recorded which). These TCRs come from a woman under 40 who had recovered from COVID-19.

The chain uses TRBV5-1 and TRBJ2-1; D is unclear. Trimming cost V 0 bases and J 4 bases, with 11 bases left between them. Germline V lookup: CDR1 SGHRS, CDR2 YFSETQ. The CDR3 spans 15 residues. CDR3 in amino acids: CASSLASSTYNEQFF. The CDR3 region has the DNA TGCGCCAGCAGCTTGGCGTCGAGTACGTACAATGAGCAGTTCTTC.

This chain links TRBV5-1 with TRBJ1-1; D perhaps matches TRBD1 (6 bases). The V gene's germline CDR1 is SGHRS and CDR2 YFSETQ. The CDR3 runs to 16 residues. Trimming took 0 bases from V and 1 from J, leaving 13 bases between them. The CDR3 DNA reads TGCGCCAGCAGCTTGGGCCCACAGGGAACGAACACTGAAGCTTTCTTT. Its protein is CASSLGPQGTNTEAFF.

The J gene is TRBJ2-7, the V gene TRBV18; D is uncertain. This CDR3 contains 11 residues. Trimming left V 3 bases short and J 6 bases short, with 6 bases between. Germline loops: CDR1 KGHSH, CDR2 LQKENI. CDR3 DNA: TGTGCCAGCTCACCGTCTAGCGAGCAGTACTTC. Translation gives CASSPSSEQYF. The variable domain in full, with the rest retrieved from reference TRBV18 and TRBJ2-7, is NAGVMQNPRHLVRRRGQEARLRCSPMKGHSHVYWYRQLPEEGLKFMVYLQKENIIDESGMPKERFSAEFPKEGPSILRIQQVVRGDSAAYFCASSPSSEQYFGPGTRLTVT.

This chain links TRBV6-4 with TRBJ2-2; tentatively, D is TRBD1 (6 bases). Trimming shortened V by 4 bases and J by 1 base, and 7 bases separated the two germline ends. The length of the CDR3 is 14 residues. Germline lookup yields CDR1 MRHNA and CDR2 SNTAGT. The CDR3 loop reads CASSATGNTGELFF. The DNA for the CDR3 is TGTGCCAGCAGTGCGACAGGGAACACCGGGGAGCTGTTTTTT.

The chain has TRBV3-1 (or the pseudogene TRBV3-2) and TRBJ1-6; D possibly corresponds to TRBD1 (5 bases). V lost 5 bases, J lost 7 bases, and 12 bases lay in between. Germline V gene lookup returns CDR1 LGHDT and CDR2 YNNKEL (reference sequence). This CDR3 contains 14 residues. The CDR3 is CASSAWDYNSPLHF. CDR3 coding DNA: TGTGCCAGCAGCGCCTGGGACTACAATTCACCCCTCCACTTT.

The rearrangement links TRBV28 to TRBJ1-2; tentatively, D is TRBD1 (6 bases). Trimming cost V 5 bases and J 4 bases, with 20 bases left between them. Germline V gives CDR1 MDHEN, CDR2 SYDVKM. CDR3 length: 16 amino acids. The CDR3 loop reads CASSTANRAESYGYTF. The CDR3 coding sequence is TGTGCCAGCAGTACCGCCAACAGGGCAGAAAGCTATGGCTACACCTTC.

This clone was counted a single time. The chain is built from TRBV6-5 and TRBJ1-5, with TRBD1 identical over 8 bases. The CDR3 extends over 12 amino acids. V gave up 8 bases and J gave up 7 bases; unmatched junction bases: 4. Germline assignment: CDR1 MNHEY and CDR2 SVGAGI. CDR3 protein: CASQTGAQPQHF. CDR3 nucleotides: TGTGCCAGCCAGACAGGGGCCCAGCCCCAGCATTTT.

The J gene is TRBJ2-1, the V gene TRBV11-2; 7 nucleotides agree with TRBD1. This CDR3 comprises 13 residues. CDR1 is SGHAT, CDR2 FQNNGV, per germline. V lost 5 bases to trimming and J lost 4 bases; unmatched junction nucleotides: 2. The DNA of the CDR3 is TGTGCCAGCAGCCCCAGGGGGTACAATGAGCAGTTCTTC. This codes for CASSPRGYNEQFF.

This chain uses TRBV2 with TRBJ1-5; 11 nucleotides agree with TRBD1. Trimming cost V 6 bases and J 6 bases; bases outside gene matches: 4. The CDR3 spans 14 residues. In germline, CDR1 is SNHLY, CDR2 FYNNEI. The CDR3 loop is CASRAGTGGQPQHF. CDR3 sequence (DNA): TGTGCCAGCAGGGCCGGGACAGGGGGTCAGCCCCAGCATTTT.

J is TRBJ2-1 and V is TRBV10-3, with 9 bases lining up with TRBD2. Germline V CDR1 and CDR2: ENHRY, SYGVKD. The CDR3 has 15 amino acids. The junction had 8 bases not matched to a gene; V was cut back by 3 bases and J by 8 bases. CDR3 region: CAISDSGGLRDEQFF. The CDR3 bases are TGTGCCATCAGTGATAGCGGGGGCCTCAGGGATGAGCAGTTCTTC.

The chain combines TRBV7-2 with TRBJ2-7; 12 bases line up with TRBD2. The trim removed 2 bases at V and 0 bases at J, leaving 5 bases unmatched. Germline V gives CDR1 SGHTA, CDR2 FQGNSA. The CDR3 length is 17 residues. Written as DNA, the CDR3 is TGTGCCAGCAGCTTATTTGCGACTAGCGGGGGCTCCTACGAGCAGTACTTC. Translation: CASSLFATSGGSYEQYF.

The chain is built from TRBV6-5 and TRBJ2-5, with TRBD2 matching 8 bases. This CDR3 is 12 amino acids long. Unmatched junction bases numbered 7, after V lost 11 bases and J lost 5 bases. The V gene's germline CDR1 is MNHEY and CDR2 SVGAGI. The CDR3 DNA is TGTGCCGCGGGGGGTAGGGGGGAGACCCAGTACTTC. Residues: CAAGGRGETQYF.

The chain joins TRBV10-2 to TRBJ1-1; the match to TRBD1 covers 7 bases. Germline CDR1 reads WSHSY; CDR2 reads SAAADI. This CDR3 comprises 13 residues. The V segment lost 6 bases and the J segment 7 bases; nucleotides outside the gene matches: 8. CDR3 nucleotides: TGCGCCAGCAGACTAACAGGGGCGGTTGAAGCTTTCTTT. As protein: CASRLTGAVEAFF.

The chain recombines TRBV12-5 with TRBJ2-7; maybe TRBD1 (6 bases). The V gene lost 5 bases and the J gene lost 4 bases, with 18 bases spanning the gap. There are 15 residues in the CDR3. Germline CDR1 LGHNT, CDR2 FRNRAP. The CDR3 nucleotides read TGTGCTAGTGGTCCCACCCGGGACACGAGATACGAGCAGTACTTC. Protein: CASGPTRDTRYEQYF.

This chain links TRBV5-6 with TRBJ1-3, with 10 positions matching TRBD1. The CDR3 has 16 amino acids. CDR1 and CDR2 (germline): SGHDT, YYEEEE. V trimming: 4 bases; J trimming: 7 bases; junction bases outside the gene matches: 11. This CDR3 reads CASSNQRTGGRNTIYF. In nucleotides, the CDR3 is TGTGCCAGCAGCAACCAGCGGACAGGGGGAAGGAACACCATATATTTT. The full variable domain, in which reference TRBV5-6 and TRBJ1-3 provide the parts outside the CDR3, is DAGVTQSPTHLIKTRGQQVTLRCSPKSGHDTVSWYQQALGQGPQFIFQYYEEEERQRGNFPDRFSGHQFPNYSSELNVNALLLGDSALYLCASSNQRTGGRNTIYFGEGSWLTVV.

This rearrangement joins TRBV7-9 to TRBJ2-5; D might be TRBD1 (6 bases). Trimming took off 5 bases at V and 5 bases at J, with 18 bases between the two ends. This CDR3 spans 15 amino acids. Germline V gene sequence: CDR1 SEHNR, CDR2 FQNEAQ (reference sequence). The DNA of the CDR3 is TGTGCCAGCAGCACCGCCACAGGGTCGGTGGAGACCCAGTACTTC. This gives the protein CASSTATGSVETQYF.